Below, 11 T cell receptor beta chains from the same sample are listed, as sequenced in a study of a mutant IDH1 vaccine in newly diagnosed glioma. Profiling relied on immunoSEQ multiplex PCR, and the TCRdb table lists in-frame clones only, not all of them. Counted here are about 62,000 clones, about nine tenths occurring once; the ten biggest clones make up around 2%. Their recognized antigens are unknown. Time point denoted: week 11, during vaccination. What each vaccine dose contained was 300 ug of mutant IDH1 20-mer peptide, accompanied by topical imiquimod. This sample comprised PBMCs, obtained from a glioma patient whose treatment included an IDH1 peptide vaccine. The receptor source for this set is a man aged 35-49 years with glioma.

The CDR3 DNA sequence: TGTGCCAGCCGCGAGCTTGGGGGAGGAGACTATGGCTACACCTTC. Encoded protein: CASRELGGGDYGYTF. The rearrangement joins TRBV9 to TRBJ1-2; tentative D call: TRBD1 (5 bases). Germline CDR1 is SGDLS and CDR2 is YYNGEE. Trimming stripped 7 bases from V and 3 bases from J, with 19 bases between. The CDR3 has 15 amino acids.

The chain couples TRBV18 to TRBJ2-5; possible D gene TRBD2, 5 bases. From germline, CDR1 is KGHSH and CDR2 LQKENI. The CDR3 is 12 amino acids. V dropped 3 bases and J dropped 5 bases, with 7 bases sitting between them. CDR3 loop: CASSPERETQYF. The CDR3 DNA is TGTGCCAGCTCACCGGAGCGGGAGACCCAGTACTTC.

The chain employs TRBV15 and TRBJ1-5; D is perhaps TRBD1 (5 bases). The CDR3 contains 18 residues. V lost 1 base to trimming and J lost 4 bases, with 20 bases between them. The germline V gene has CDR1 LNHNV and CDR2 YYDKDF (reference sequence). The CDR3 nucleotides read TGTGCCACCAGCAGAGTTGTAGGGACGGCCTCCGGTAATCAGCCCCAGCATTTT. Amino acid sequence: CATSRVVGTASGNQPQHF.

This sequence joins TRBV7-2 and TRBJ1-1, with a possible D match to TRBD1 (6 bases). Germline V lookup: CDR1 SGHTA, CDR2 FQGNSA. V lost 5 bases, J lost 7 bases, and 17 bases lay in between. There are 14 residues in the CDR3. CDR3 amino acids: CASSPTPGVGEAFF. In DNA form, the CDR3 reads TGTGCCAGCAGCCCGACTCCAGGGGTGGGTGAAGCTTTCTTT.

The chain has TRBV23-1 and TRBJ1-1, with no clear D. TRBV23-1 is sorted into the ORF group, with uncertain function. CDR3 length: 13 residues. The V and J ends lost 2 bases and 1 base respectively, with 5 bases between them. CDR3 sequence reads: CASSQGRNTEAFF. CDR3 bases: TGCGCCAGCAGTCAAGGCAGGAACACTGAAGCTTTCTTT.

The chain has TRBV28 and TRBJ2-7, with 11 bases that match TRBD2. This CDR3 contains 16 residues. Per germline, CDR1 MDHEN and CDR2 SYDVKM. Losses at the gene ends were 5 bases for V and 0 bases for J; bases not matched to a gene: 6. CDR3 sequence (DNA): TGTGCCAGCAGTCCGATACTAGCGGGAGCCTCCTACGAGCAGTACTTC. Protein product: CASSPILAGASYEQYF.

This sequence joins TRBV28 and TRBJ1-2, with TRBD1 matching 8 bases. Unmatched junction bases numbered 27, after V lost 1 base and J lost 5 bases. Germline CDR1 is MDHEN and CDR2 is SYDVKM. This CDR3 spans 22 amino acids. CDR3 in amino acids: CASSLFETPVRVRGREFYGYTF. CDR3 DNA: TGTGCCAGCAGTTTATTTGAAACCCCCGTGCGAGTCAGGGGGCGCGAGTTTTATGGCTACACCTTC.

This clone was seen only once. J is TRBJ2-3 and V is TRBV9; 8 bases are a match to TRBD1. The CDR3 is 17 residues long. V shed 3 bases, J shed 0 bases, and the junction held 9 bases outside the gene matches. Per the germline V gene, CDR1 is SGDLS and CDR2 is YYNGEE. CDR3 loop: CASSALGQGGSTDTQYF. The CDR3 coding sequence is TGTGCCAGCAGCGCGCTCGGACAGGGAGGTAGCACAGATACGCAGTATTTT.

This chain uses TRBV5-4 with TRBJ2-5; 9 bases are a match to TRBD2. Germline V gives CDR1 SGHNT, CDR2 YYREEE (reference sequence). Trimming removed 2 bases from V and 2 bases from J; junction bases left unmatched: 7. This CDR3 is 16 amino acids long. CDR3 DNA: TGTGCCAGCAGCTTCAAGCGGGGGGCCGAACAAGAGACCCAGTACTTC. This encodes CASSFKRGAEQETQYF. Filled out from reference TRBV5-4 and TRBJ2-5, the complete variable domain reads ETGVTQSPTHLIKTRGQQVTLRCSSQSGHNTVSWYQQALGQGPQFIFQYYREEENGRGNFPPRFSGLQFPNYSSELNVNALELDDSALYLCASSFKRGAEQETQYFGPGTRLLVL.

The chain combines TRBV6-4 with TRBJ1-1, with D maybe TRBD1 (5 bases). There are 18 residues in the CDR3. The V and J ends lost 2 bases and 0 bases respectively, with 19 bases between them. CDR1 is MRHNA and CDR2 is SNTAGT in the germline V gene. The CDR3 nucleotides read TGTGCCAGCAGTGACCGCAAGAAGAGGGGCAGTATGAACACTGAAGCTTTCTTT. As protein: CASSDRKKRGSMNTEAFF.

The chain carries TRBV5-5 and TRBJ2-1, with D possibly TRBD2 on 7 matching bases. The V end was cut by 4 bases, the J end by 6 bases, with 17 bases between. This CDR3 spans 15 amino acids. Germline values: CDR1 SGHKS, CDR2 YYEKEE (reference sequence). The DNA for the CDR3 is TGTGCCAGCAGCCCGGTCCAGGGAGGGGGCAATGAGCAGTTCTTC. Protein: CASSPVQGGGNEQFF. The variable domain in full, with the rest retrieved from reference TRBV5-5 and TRBJ2-1, is DAGVTQSPTHLIKTRGQQVTLRCSPISGHKSVSWYQQVLGQGPQFIFQYYEKEERGRGNFPDRFSARQFPNYSSELNVNALLLGDSALYLCASSPVQGGGNEQFFGPGTRLTVL.